Listed below are T cell receptor beta chains from one sample, sequenced in a study of cytomegalovirus exposure and HLA in healthy donors. Here immunoSEQ multiplex PCR was the method, and the copy in TCRdb shows in-frame clones only, minus some. This sample yields about 130,000 clones, of which roughly 72% are seen a single time; approximately 1.7% belongs to the top ten. The sequencing sample was made of PBMCs. Every receptor here comes from a woman aged 45-60 years in good health and CMV-seronegative. The CDR3 runs from the conserved cysteine through the conserved F or W. D genes are given only for firm matches. Where a row states a size, it is once, few, many or the class of an expanded clone; other rows omit it.

d_call,v_call,j_call,clone_size,cdr3_nt,cdr3_aa
NA,TRBV14,TRBJ1-4,NA,TGTGCCAGCAGCCAAGAAGCGGGGGGTCGTAATGAAAAACTGTTTTTT,CASSQEAGGRNEKLFF
NA,TRBV4-2,TRBJ2-7,NA,TGTGCCAGCAGCCAAGACCAGGCCTACGAGCAGTACTTC,CASSQDQAYEQYF
TRBD1,TRBV25-1,TRBJ1-1,NA,TGTGCCAGCACGACAGGGCTGACCACTGAAGCTTTCTTT,CASTTGLTTEAFF
NA,TRBV6-7,TRBJ1-5,NA,TGTGCCAGCAATTGGTCAGGGGATAGCAATCAGCCCCAGAATTTT,CASNWSGDSNQPQNF
TRBD2,TRBV6-1,TRBJ2-3,NA,TGTGCCAGCAGTGAAGGCGGGAGTAGCACAGATACGCAGTATTTT,CASSEGGSSTDTQYF
NA,TRBV4-2,TRBJ2-1,NA,TGTGCCAGCAGCCAAGATACCTGGCCCAGGGGAGGGGAGCAGTTCTTC,CASSQDTWPRGGEQFF
TRBD1,TRBV19,TRBJ1-2,NA,TGTGCCAGTCGCCCGCCGACAGGGCTCTATGGCTACACCTTC,CASRPPTGLYGYTF
NA,TRBV5-6,TRBJ1-1,NA,TGTGCCAGCAGCTTGGGAACGGGCCGGGGGAACACTGAAGCTTTCTTT,CASSLGTGRGNTEAFF
TRBD1,TRBV18,TRBJ1-4,NA,TGTGCCAGCTCAACACCCGGGACAGACAATGAAAAACTGTTTTTT,CASSTPGTDNEKLFF
TRBD1,TRBV4-2,TRBJ1-2,NA,TGTGCCAGCAGCCAAGATCGAGGGACAGCTAACTATGGCTACACCTTC,CASSQDRGTANYGYTF
TRBD1,TRBV5-3,TRBJ2-2,NA,TGTGCCAGAAGCTCCGGGACAGGGGGCGCCGGCGGGGAGCTGTTTTTT,CARSSGTGGAGGELFF
NA,TRBV5-4,TRBJ2-7,NA,TGTGCCAGCAGCCCTCAGGGATACGAGCAGTACTTC,CASSPQGYEQYF
TRBD2,TRBV9,TRBJ2-1,NA,TGTGCCAGCAGCGCCCGGGACGGGGGACTAGCGGGAGGCAATGAGCAGTTCTTC,CASSARDGGLAGGNEQFF
NA,TRBV6-6,TRBJ2-7,NA,TGTGCCAGCAGTTACGGCGGGAAGCGAGAAGAGCAGTACTTC,CASSYGGKREEQYF
TRBD1,TRBV5-1,TRBJ1-2,NA,TGCGCCAGCAGTTATGCCGACGGGACAGGGGGTGATGGCTACACCTTC,CASSYADGTGGDGYTF
TRBD1,TRBV30,TRBJ1-1,NA,TGTGCCTGGAGTGTAGGACAGGGGGCGAGTAGTGGAGCTTTCTTT,CAWSVGQGASSGAFF
NA,TRBV7-9,TRBJ1-5,NA,TGTGCCAGCAGCTTAGATGAGGGATCCAATCAGCCCCAGCATTTT,CASSLDEGSNQPQHF
NA,TRBV6-4,TRBJ1-2,NA,TGTGCCAGCAGTGACTCGTGGGGGCATGGCTACACCTTC,CASSDSWGHGYTF
TRBD1,TRBV6-4,TRBJ1-1,NA,TGTGCCAGCAGGGGACAGGGGTTGAACACTGAAGCTTTCTTT,CASRGQGLNTEAFF
TRBD2,TRBV2,TRBJ2-2,NA,TGTGCCAGCATTGAAGCCGGACTAGCGGGAGTTTGGACCGGGGAGCTGTTTTTT,CASIEAGLAGVWTGELFF
NA,TRBV6-5,TRBJ2-5,NA,TGTGCCAGCAGGGAGTCCGCGTCGGGGACCCAGTACTTC,CASRESASGTQYF
TRBD2,TRBV30,TRBJ2-3,NA,TGTGCCTGGACTAGCGGGATTAGCACAGATACGCAGTATTTT,CAWTSGISTDTQYF
TRBD1,TRBV11-3,TRBJ1-1,NA,TGTGCCAGCAGCCGGGACAGGCAAGCTTTCTTT,CASSRDRQAFF
TRBD1,TRBV25-1,TRBJ1-4,once,TGTGCCAGCCGGGACAGGGGGCCGACAACTAATGAAAAACTGTTTTTT,CASRDRGPTTNEKLFF
NA,TRBV10-3,TRBJ1-1,NA,TGTGCCATCAGGACGATAGATGGAGGAACTGAAGCTTTCTTT,CAIRTIDGGTEAFF
TRBD2,TRBV6-5,TRBJ2-1,NA,TGTGCCAGCAGTTCGGGACTAGCGGGACCTTACAATGAGCAGTTCTTC,CASSSGLAGPYNEQFF
NA,TRBV9,TRBJ1-1,NA,TGTGCCAGCAGCGGGGGGAGGGAATTGAACACTGAAGCTTTCTTT,CASSGGRELNTEAFF
TRBD1,TRBV27,TRBJ1-1,NA,TGTGCCAGCAGCTACCGACAGGGGGAGGCTTTCTTT,CASSYRQGEAFF
NA,TRBV5-1,TRBJ2-2,NA,TGCGCCAGCAGACCGCCGGGGAACACCGGGGAGCTGTTTTTT,CASRPPGNTGELFF
TRBD2,TRBV12-5,TRBJ2-1,NA,TGTGCTAGTGGTTTGGGGAGACTAGCGGATACATACAATGAGCAGTTCTTC,CASGLGRLADTYNEQFF
TRBD1,TRBV29-1,TRBJ1-1,NA,TGCAGCGAAGGACAGGGCACTCAAGCTTTCTTT,CSEGQGTQAFF
TRBD2,TRBV9,TRBJ2-3,NA,TGTGCCAGCACGCGGGGGTCAGATACGCAGTATTTT,CASTRGSDTQYF
NA,TRBV7-9,TRBJ2-4,NA,TGTGCCAGCAGCAAAAATCAGGGGAGGGGCATTCAGTACTTC,CASSKNQGRGIQYF
TRBD2,TRBV5-1,TRBJ2-1,NA,TGCGCCAGCAGCTGGACTAGCGGGATAAATGAGCAGTTCTTC,CASSWTSGINEQFF
TRBD2,TRBV6-6,TRBJ2-1,few,TGTGCCAGCACCGGGACTACCCCCTACAATGAGCAGTTCTTC,CASTGTTPYNEQFF
TRBD2,TRBV29-1,TRBJ2-1,NA,TGCAGCGGGCGACTAGCGCGGAATGAGCAGTTCTTC,CSGRLARNEQFF
TRBD2,TRBV11-1,TRBJ2-7,NA,TGTGCCAGCAGCTCGGGACTAGCGGATACCTACGAGCAGTACTTC,CASSSGLADTYEQYF
NA,TRBV5-4,TRBJ2-7,NA,TGTGCCAGCAGCTTGGGCCAGGGATCCTACGAGCAGTACTTC,CASSLGQGSYEQYF
TRBD1,TRBV30,TRBJ2-3,NA,TGTGCCTGGAGTGTAGGGGGCAGGGTCTTGACAGATACGCAGTATTTT,CAWSVGGRVLTDTQYF
NA,TRBV19,TRBJ1-4,few,TGTGCCAGTAGTATGTCTGACAGGAACAAACTGTTTTTT,CASSMSDRNKLFF
TRBD1,TRBV19,TRBJ1-5,NA,TGTGCCAGTACTAGACAGGGATACAATCAGCCCCAGCATTTT,CASTRQGYNQPQHF
NA,TRBV7-2,TRBJ1-1,few,TGTGCCAGTAACCTCGGGGGGTACGGGACTGAAGCTTTCTTT,CASNLGGYGTEAFF
NA,TRBV7-3,TRBJ2-3,few,TGTGCCAGCAGCTTATATGCTAGTGATAGCACAGATACGCAGTATTTT,CASSLYASDSTDTQYF
TRBD2,TRBV6-6,TRBJ2-3,NA,TGTGCCAGCAGTTACTCTCGGGAGGGCCTGCCAGATACGCAGTATTTT,CASSYSREGLPDTQYF
TRBD1,TRBV28,TRBJ1-1,NA,TGTGCCAGCAGTACCGACAGGGAGAACACTGAAGCTTTCTTT,CASSTDRENTEAFF
NA,TRBV30,TRBJ2-5,NA,TGTGCCCACGGACAGTTCCAAGAGACCCAGTACTTC,CAHGQFQETQYF
NA,TRBV11-2,TRBJ1-2,NA,TGTGCCAGCAGCCCGATTTGGGGGGAATTAAACTATGGCTACACCTTC,CASSPIWGELNYGYTF
NA,TRBV7-3,TRBJ2-1,NA,TGTGCCAGCAGTGAAGGACAGACCCGAGCGCAGTTCTTC,CASSEGQTRAQFF
TRBD1,TRBV29-1,TRBJ1-4,NA,TGCAGCGGTACAGGGGACACTAATGAAAAACTGTTTTTT,CSGTGDTNEKLFF
TRBD2,TRBV5-4,TRBJ2-3,NA,TGTGCCAGCAGCCCCCCGGGACTAGCGGGAGGACAGGATACGCAGTATTTT,CASSPPGLAGGQDTQYF
NA,TRBV25-1,TRBJ1-2,NA,TGTGCCAGCAGTGTGGAGAGCAACTATGGCTACACCTTC,CASSVESNYGYTF
NA,TRBV30,TRBJ1-5,NA,TGTGCCTGGAGTATGTCGTATAGCAATCAGCCCCAGAATTTT,CAWSMSYSNQPQNF
TRBD1,TRBV7-6,TRBJ2-7,NA,TGTGCCAGCAGCTTAGCGGTGACAGGGGTGGGGTCCTACGAGCAGTACTTC,CASSLAVTGVGSYEQYF
NA,TRBV5-4,TRBJ2-3,NA,TGTGCCAGCTCTACTAGGTGGACTAGCACAGATACGCAGTATTTT,CASSTRWTSTDTQYF
TRBD2,TRBV30,TRBJ2-1,once,TGTGCCTGGAGCCAACCGAGCGGGAGGGAGCAGTTCTTC,CAWSQPSGREQFF
NA,TRBV9,TRBJ1-1,NA,TGTGCCAGCAGCGTAGCCAGTAACACTGAAGCTTTCTTT,CASSVASNTEAFF
TRBD1,TRBV5-4,TRBJ1-2,NA,TGTGCCAGCAGCCCTCCTTCGACAGGGACCAACTATGGCTACACCTTC,CASSPPSTGTNYGYTF
NA,TRBV4-2,TRBJ2-6,NA,TGTGCCAGCAGCCAAGTCACGGTTTCTGGGGCCAACGTCCTGACTTTC,CASSQVTVSGANVLTF
TRBD2,TRBV11-3,TRBJ2-7,NA,TGTGCCAGCAGCCAAGGGAGGGGTACGTCCTACGAGCAGTACTTC,CASSQGRGTSYEQYF
NA,TRBV11-3,TRBJ2-5,once,TGTGCCAGCAGCTTAGGAGGGATTCAAGAGACCCAGTACTTC,CASSLGGIQETQYF